Given below is one TCR beta chain in context. The sample contains more than one DNA sequence encoding this CDR3. Here immunoSEQ multiplex PCR was the method, and the copy in TCRdb shows in-frame clones only, minus some. Of about 330,000 clones listed, roughly 71% are singletons. This entry comes from a study of cytotoxic CD8 clonotypes in ibrutinib-treated CLL. For the study at large: The patients comprised more than ten relapsed/refractory and around 15 treatment-naive cases, roughly 18 IGHV unmutated.

V was pared by 2 bases and J by 2 bases, with 5 bases of the junction left unmatched. Per the germline V gene, CDR1 is SGDLS and CDR2 is YYNGEE. The CDR3 consists of 15 residues. The specimen comprised PBMCs, sampled after 36 months of ibrutinib treatment. The chain recombines TRBV9 with TRBJ2-3, with 7 bases lining up with TRBD2. This receptor was identified in a human donor with chronic lymphocytic leukemia. Here the CDR3 reads CASSVGGSYTDTQYF. The CDR3 region has the DNA TGTGCCAGCAGCGTCGGGGGGAGCTACACAGATACGCAGTATTTT.